The 19 T cell receptor beta chains listed next were all sequenced from one sample in a study of blood T cell repertoires in COVID-19. TCRdb's table, derived via immunoSEQ multiplex PCR, lists solely in-frame clones and lacks some. The profile shows about 150,000 clones, approximately 83% of them singletons. Sequencing was carried out using peripheral blood. All receptors derive from a man between 65 and 85 years old who had recovered from COVID-19.

This clone occurred once. This sequence joins TRBV7-2 and TRBJ2-1, with a weak D call TRBD2 (5 bases). The CDR3 spans 15 residues. The V gene lost 1 base and the J gene lost 2 bases, with 9 bases spanning the gap. Germline lookup yields CDR1 SGHTA and CDR2 FQGNSA. DNA for the CDR3: TGTGCCAGCAGCTTAGAGCTAGCACCCTACAATGAGCAGTTCTTC. Protein: CASSLELAPYNEQFF.

The V call is TRBV28, the J call TRBJ2-5, with TRBD2 matching 11 bases. The V segment lost 8 bases and the J segment 5 bases; nucleotides outside the gene matches: 7. The CDR3 contains 14 residues. Germline loops: CDR1 MDHEN, CDR2 SYDVKM. The CDR3 nucleotides read TGTGCCAGCGGACTAGCGGGCGCAGGGGAGACCCAGTACTTC. Its protein product is CASGLAGAGETQYF. The whole variable domain, filled in from reference TRBV28 and TRBJ2-5, reads DVKVTQSSRYLVKRTGEKVFLECVQDMDHENMFWYRQDPGLGLRLIYFSYDVKMKEKGDIPEGYSVSREKKERFSLILESASTNQTSMYLCASGLAGAGETQYFGPGTRLLVL.

The gene calls are TRBV9 and TRBJ2-1, with D unresolved. The CDR3 contains 15 residues. The V gene lost 2 bases and the J gene lost 1 base, with 10 bases spanning the gap. The germline V gene has CDR1 SGDLS and CDR2 YYNGEE. CDR3 nucleotide sequence: TGTGCCAGCAGCGTTCTCGACACTTCCTACAATGAGCAGTTCTTC. It specifies CASSVLDTSYNEQFF.

The DNA for the CDR3 is TGTGCCAGCAGTCCGAATACCGGGAGTGGCAATCAGCCCCAGCATTTT. Amino acid sequence: CASSPNTGSGNQPQHF. The V and J genes are TRBV28 and TRBJ1-5; no firm D call. V lost 5 bases and J 2 bases, leaving 16 bases between the germline ends. CDR3 length: 16 residues. The germline gives CDR1 MDHEN, CDR2 SYDVKM.

The V call is TRBV4-2, the J call TRBJ2-7; 7 bases fit TRBD1. The CDR3 consists of 14 residues. The V segment lost 3 bases and the J segment 2 bases; nucleotides outside the gene matches: 4. Germline V gene data show CDR1 as LGHNA and CDR2 as YNFKEQ. The chain's CDR3 is CASSHGRGTYEQYF. The CDR3, as DNA: TGTGCCAGCAGCCATGGCAGGGGGACCTACGAGCAGTACTTC.

This sequence joins TRBV7-9 and TRBJ2-7; 9 bases align to TRBD2. Germline assignment: CDR1 SEHNR and CDR2 FQNEAQ (reference sequence). V dropped 5 bases and J dropped 6; count of bases not matched to a gene: 11. The CDR3 is made up of 15 amino acids. CDR3 region: CASSPRGRAWGEQYF. CDR3 nucleotide sequence: TGTGCCAGCAGCCCTCGCGGGAGGGCCTGGGGCGAGCAGTACTTC.

This chain links TRBV7-9 with TRBJ1-1; D call uncertain. This CDR3 contains 14 residues. V lost 5 bases to trimming and J lost 0 bases, with 10 bases between them. Germline CDR1 SEHNR, CDR2 FQNEAQ (reference sequence). CDR3 nucleotide sequence: TGTGCCAGCAGCGGCGGGCGTCTGAACACTGAAGCTTTCTTT. This gives the protein CASSGGRLNTEAFF.

This clone showed up just a few times. The CDR3 nucleotides are TGTGCCAGTAGTATGGTCGGCCAGGGGGATCAGCCCCAGCATTTT. Its protein product is CASSMVGQGDQPQHF. This chain uses TRBV19 with TRBJ1-5; 7 bases fit TRBD1. Germline V lookup: CDR1 LNHDA, CDR2 SQIVND (reference sequence). V shed 3 bases and J 5 bases; nucleotides not matched to a gene: 7. The CDR3 consists of 15 residues.

The chain has TRBV23-1 and TRBJ2-2, with TRBD1 identical over 9 bases. TRBV23-1 is an open reading frame whose function is uncertain. CDR3 length: 15 residues. The V and J ends lost 6 bases and 4 bases, in that order; junction bases with no gene match: 6. The CDR3 is CASSLGQGLTGELFF. In nucleotides, the CDR3 is TGCGCCAGCAGCCTGGGACAGGGTCTCACCGGGGAGCTGTTTTTT.

V and J are TRBV6-5 and TRBJ1-2; the match to TRBD1 covers 9 bases. Germline assignment: CDR1 MNHEY and CDR2 SVGAGI. The CDR3 contains 12 residues. J gave up 7 bases and V 8 bases, and 5 bases lay outside the gene matches. The CDR3 sequence: CASAGTGSGYTF. DNA for the CDR3: TGTGCCAGCGCCGGGACAGGGAGTGGCTACACCTTC.

The rearrangement uses TRBV6-5 and TRBJ2-5; 7 nucleotides agree with TRBD2. CDR3 size: 14 residues. Germline V gives CDR1 MNHEY, CDR2 SVGAGI. J was trimmed by 1 base and V by 8 bases; bases with no gene match: 7. Written as DNA, the CDR3 is TGTGCCAGCGAGCGGGACCCAGTCCAAGAGACCCAGTACTTC. Translation gives CASERDPVQETQYF.

The chain combines TRBV3-1 (or the pseudogene TRBV3-2) with TRBJ2-7; 9 bases line up with TRBD2. The ends lost 1 base at V and 2 bases at J; junction bases unmatched: 9. CDR1 and CDR2 (germline): LGHDT, YNNKEL (reference sequence). The CDR3 is made up of 17 amino acids. CDR3 amino acids: CASSQATSGRYPYEQYF. The CDR3 region has the DNA TGTGCCAGCAGCCAAGCAACAAGCGGGAGGTACCCCTACGAGCAGTACTTC.

The rearrangement links TRBV5-5 to TRBJ1-1, with D possibly TRBD1 on 5 matching bases. Trimming left V 4 bases short and J 4 bases short, with 14 bases between. Germline CDR1 is SGHKS and CDR2 is YYEKEE (reference sequence). The CDR3 covers 14 residues. In DNA form, the CDR3 reads TGTGCCAGCAGCGGAGGGGCAGGGAGCACTGAAGCTTTCTTT. Its protein is CASSGGAGSTEAFF.

The chain is built from TRBV10-1 and TRBJ2-2; D is possibly TRBD1 (6 bases). Germline CDR1 WNHNN, CDR2 SYGVQD (reference sequence). V lost 3 bases and J 4 bases, leaving 15 bases between the germline ends. CDR3 length equals 16 residues. The DNA of the CDR3 is TGCGCCAGCAGTGATTCGGACAGCATTGGCACCGGGGAGCTGTTTTTT. Translating it yields CASSDSDSIGTGELFF.

This clone was found once. The chain joins TRBV30 to TRBJ2-5, with D perhaps TRBD2 (5 bases). The germline V gene encodes CDR1 GTSNPN and CDR2 SVGIG (reference sequence). The CDR3 sequence is 14 residues long. V was pared by 2 bases and J by 4 bases, with 14 bases between. The CDR3 spells CAWSSGLRVETQYF. The DNA for the CDR3 is TGTGCCTGGAGTAGCGGACTCCGGGTAGAGACCCAGTACTTC.

This chain's CDR3 is CASSRKGTSTDTQYF. The CDR3 nucleotides read TGTGCCAGCAGCCGAAAAGGGACTAGTACAGATACGCAGTATTTT. V usage is TRBV7-9 and J usage is TRBJ2-3, with TRBD2 matching over 8 bases. The germline V gene encodes CDR1 SEHNR and CDR2 FQNEAQ (reference sequence). This CDR3 spans 15 amino acids. Trimming removed 5 bases from V and 3 bases from J; junction bases left unmatched: 7. Using reference TRBV7-9 and TRBJ2-3 for the parts outside the CDR3, the full variable domain is DTGVSQNPRHKITKRGQNVTFRCDPISEHNRLYWYRQTLGQGPEFLTYFQNEAQLEKSRLLSDRFSAERPKGSFSTLEIQRTEQGDSAMYLCASSRKGTSTDTQYFGPGTRLTVL.

A single count supports this clone. The chain uses TRBV7-6 and TRBJ2-1; possibly TRBD2 for D (6 bases). The CDR3 has 15 amino acids. Germline loops: CDR1 SGHVS, CDR2 FNYEAQ. Trimming shortened V by 1 base and J by 8 bases, and 15 bases separated the two germline ends. CDR3 amino acids: CASSLVGGRWDEQFF. The CDR3 region has the DNA TGTGCCAGCAGCTTAGTGGGGGGTCGTTGGGATGAGCAGTTCTTC.

The genes are TRBV19 and TRBJ2-1; D is possibly TRBD2 (6 bases). The CDR3 runs to 14 residues. Germline lookup yields CDR1 LNHDA and CDR2 SQIVND (reference sequence). V shed 7 bases and J shed 2 bases, with 12 bases lying between them. The CDR3 is CASNPAGPYNEQFF. CDR3 coding DNA: TGTGCCAGTAACCCAGCGGGTCCCTACAATGAGCAGTTCTTC. The variable domain in full, completed from reference TRBV19 and TRBJ2-1, reads DGGITQSPKYLFRKEGQNVTLSCEQNLNHDAMYWYRQDPGQGLRLIYYSQIVNDFQKGDIAEGYSVSREKKESFPLTVTSAQKNPTAFYLCASNPAGPYNEQFFGPGTRLTVL.

CDR3 bases: TGTGCCAGCAGCTTAGAGTCAGGGGGCGCTAGCTACACCTTC. Its translation is CASSLESGGASYTF. The chain has TRBV13 and TRBJ1-2; 8 bases align to TRBD1. CDR1 is PRHDT, CDR2 FYEKMQ, per germline (reference sequence). V dropped 1 base and J dropped 9; count of bases not matched to a gene: 7. The CDR3 spans 14 residues.